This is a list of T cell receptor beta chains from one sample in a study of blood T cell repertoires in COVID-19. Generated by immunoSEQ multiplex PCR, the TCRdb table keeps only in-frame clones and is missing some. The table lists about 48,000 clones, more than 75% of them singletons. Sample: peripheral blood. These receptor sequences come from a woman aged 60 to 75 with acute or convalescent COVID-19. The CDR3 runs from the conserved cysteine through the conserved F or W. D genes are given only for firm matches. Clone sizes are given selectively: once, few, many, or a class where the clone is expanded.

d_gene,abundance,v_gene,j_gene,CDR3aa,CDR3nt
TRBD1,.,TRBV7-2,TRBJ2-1,CASSGDSYNEQFF,TGTGCCAGCAGCGGGGACAGCTACAATGAGCAGTTCTTC
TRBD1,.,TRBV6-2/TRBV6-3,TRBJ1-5,CASSYSGTGRSNQPQHF,TGTGCCAGCAGTTACTCTGGGACAGGCCGTAGCAATCAGCCCCAGCATTTT
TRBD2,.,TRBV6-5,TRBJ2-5,CASSYSMAGELETQYF,TGTGCCAGCAGTTACTCGATGGCGGGAGAGCTGGAGACCCAGTACTTC
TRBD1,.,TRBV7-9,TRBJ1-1,CASSQGQGVPEAFF,TGTGCCAGCAGCCAAGGACAGGGTGTGCCTGAAGCTTTCTTT
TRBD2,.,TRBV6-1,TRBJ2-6,CASSEGGVGVLTF,TGTGCCAGCAGTGAGGGAGGGGTAGGGGTCCTGACTTTC
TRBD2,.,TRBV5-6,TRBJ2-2,CASSVRISGANTGELFF,TGTGCCAGCAGCGTACGAATTAGCGGGGCTAACACCGGGGAGCTGTTTTTT
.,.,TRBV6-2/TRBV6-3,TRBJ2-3,CASSYPVPTQYF,TGTGCCAGCAGTTACCCAGTCCCTACGCAGTATTTT
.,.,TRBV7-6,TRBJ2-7,CASSLAPPHRGRGGINSYEQYF,TGTGCCAGCAGCTTAGCCCCTCCTCACAGGGGGCGCGGGGGGATCAACTCCTACGAGCAGTACTTC
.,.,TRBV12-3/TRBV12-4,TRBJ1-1,CASSLHGTTEAFF,TGTGCCAGCAGTTTACATGGGACAACTGAAGCTTTCTTT
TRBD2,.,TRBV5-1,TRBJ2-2,CASSLSSSGPRAGELFF,TGCGCCAGCAGCTTGTCGAGTAGCGGGCCCCGGGCCGGGGAGCTGTTTTTT
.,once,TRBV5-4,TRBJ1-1,CASTSGVIDTEAFF,TGTGCCAGCACCTCAGGGGTGATCGACACTGAAGCTTTCTTT
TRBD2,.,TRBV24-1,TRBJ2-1,CATSGGDYRNEQFF,TGTGCCACCAGTGGTGGGGACTACAGGAATGAGCAGTTCTTC
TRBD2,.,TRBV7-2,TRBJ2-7,CASSPGGGGRSYEQYF,TGTGCCAGCAGCCCTGGGGGGGGTGGACGGTCCTACGAGCAGTACTTC
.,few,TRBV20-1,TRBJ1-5,CSASLGAGNEPQHF,TGCAGTGCTAGTTTGGGGGCTGGGAACGAGCCCCAGCATTTT
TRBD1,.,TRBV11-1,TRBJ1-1,CASSTGTGPTEAFF,TGTGCCAGCAGTACCGGGACAGGGCCCACTGAAGCTTTCTTT
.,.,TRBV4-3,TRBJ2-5,CASSQEGQRGETQYF,TGCGCCAGCAGCCAAGAAGGACAAAGGGGCGAGACCCAGTACTTC
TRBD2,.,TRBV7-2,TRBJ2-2,CASSLGLAGLSNTGELFF,TGTGCCAGCAGCTTAGGTCTAGCGGGTTTATCGAACACCGGGGAGCTGTTTTTT
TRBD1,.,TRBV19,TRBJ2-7,CASSNRGTYEQYF,TGTGCCAGTAGTAACAGGGGTACCTACGAGCAGTACTTC
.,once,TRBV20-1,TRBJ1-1,CSASLARGVTEAFF,TGCAGTGCTAGTCTGGCCAGGGGTGTTACTGAAGCTTTCTTT
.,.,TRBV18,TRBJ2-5,CASSAGLGGFKETQYF,TGTGCCAGCTCAGCTGGACTAGGGGGGTTCAAAGAGACCCAGTACTTC
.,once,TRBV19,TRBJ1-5,CASSPSRGNQPQHF,TGTGCCAGTAGCCCAAGTCGGGGCAATCAGCCCCAGCATTTT
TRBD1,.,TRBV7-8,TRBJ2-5,CASSQDRGGWETQYF,TGTGCCAGCAGCCAGGACAGGGGCGGGTGGGAGACCCAGTACTTC
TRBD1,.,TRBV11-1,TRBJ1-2,CASSLTGEEYYTF,TGTGCCAGCAGTTTAACAGGGGAGGAGTACTACACCTTC
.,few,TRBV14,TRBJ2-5,CASSQDRGRTETQYF,TGTGCCAGCAGCCAAGATAGGGGCAGAACGGAGACCCAGTACTTC
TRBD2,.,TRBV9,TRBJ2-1,CASSVSSGEREFF,TGTGCCAGCAGCGTATCCAGCGGGGAGAGGGAGTTCTTC
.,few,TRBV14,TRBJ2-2,CASSPRVGRTGELFF,TGTGCCAGCAGCCCCAGGGTGGGGCGGACCGGGGAGCTGTTTTTT
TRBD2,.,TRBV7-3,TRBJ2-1,CASSPTSGGAAYNEQFF,TGTGCCAGCAGCCCGACTAGCGGGGGGGCGGCCTACAATGAGCAGTTCTTC
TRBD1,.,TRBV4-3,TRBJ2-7,CASSLGTGGYREQYF,TGCGCCAGCAGCCTAGGGACAGGGGGCTATCGCGAGCAGTACTTC
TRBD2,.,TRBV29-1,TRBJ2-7,CSVKSGTSGRREQYF,TGCAGCGTTAAATCCGGGACTAGCGGGCGCCGGGAGCAGTACTTC
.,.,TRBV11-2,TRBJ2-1,CASSPLAFMDNEQFF,TGTGCCAGCAGCCCACTAGCCTTCATGGACAATGAGCAGTTCTTC
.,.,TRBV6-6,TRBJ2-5,CASSYSRGKETQYF,TGTGCCAGCAGTTACTCGAGAGGAAAGGAGACCCAGTACTTC
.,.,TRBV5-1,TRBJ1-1,CASSTGHNTEAFF,TGCGCCAGCAGCACCGGACACAACACTGAAGCTTTCTTT
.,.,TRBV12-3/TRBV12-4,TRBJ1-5,CASSLRRNQPQHF,TGTGCCAGCAGTCTGCGTCGCAATCAGCCCCAGCATTTT
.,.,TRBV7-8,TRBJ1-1,CASSLTAPNTEAFF,TGTGCCAGCAGCTTGACAGCTCCGAACACTGAAGCTTTCTTT
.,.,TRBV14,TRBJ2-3,CASSLNPRDTQYF,TGTGCCAGCAGCCTAAACCCGCGGGATACGCAGTATTTT
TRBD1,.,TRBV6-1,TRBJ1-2,CASSGDRGHGYTF,TGTGCCAGCAGTGGGGACAGGGGGCATGGCTACACCTTC
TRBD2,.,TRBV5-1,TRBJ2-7,CASALWAASSGRAYEQYF,TGCGCCAGCGCCCTTTGGGCAGCTTCTAGCGGGAGGGCCTACGAGCAGTACTTC
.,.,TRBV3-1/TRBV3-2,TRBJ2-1,CASSPALVIGDNEQFF,TGTGCCAGCAGCCCTGCCCTAGTGATCGGGGACAATGAGCAGTTCTTC
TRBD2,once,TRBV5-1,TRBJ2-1,CASSGHGSGLAGGYNEQFF,TGCGCCAGCAGCGGTCACGGGTCGGGACTAGCGGGGGGCTACAATGAGCAGTTCTTC
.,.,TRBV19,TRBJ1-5,CASSLQGDQPQHF,TGTGCCAGTAGCCTACAGGGAGATCAGCCCCAGCATTTT
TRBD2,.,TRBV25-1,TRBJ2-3,CASSGPAGKYHDTQYF,TGTGCCAGCAGTGGTCCAGCGGGGAAGTACCACGATACGCAGTATTTT
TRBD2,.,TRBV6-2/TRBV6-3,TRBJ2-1,CASSPPGTSGSYEQFF,TGTGCCAGCAGTCCACCAGGGACTAGCGGGAGCTATGAGCAGTTCTTC
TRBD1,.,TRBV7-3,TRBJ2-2,CASSLTTGVAGELFF,TGTGCCAGCAGCTTAACTACAGGGGTGGCCGGGGAGCTGTTTTTT
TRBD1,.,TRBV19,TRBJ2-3,CASRDRVTDTQYF,TGTGCCAGCCGGGACAGGGTAACAGATACGCAGTATTTT
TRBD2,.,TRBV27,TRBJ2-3,CASRPLAGGLLDTQYF,TGTGCCAGCAGACCTTTAGCGGGAGGGCTGTTAGATACGCAGTATTTT
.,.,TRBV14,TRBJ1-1,CASSQASYRGTEAFF,TGTGCCAGCAGCCAAGCCTCTTACCGGGGCACTGAAGCTTTCTTT
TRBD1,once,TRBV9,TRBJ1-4,CASSAQGAHEKLFF,TGTGCCAGCAGCGCTCAGGGGGCCCATGAAAAACTGTTTTTT
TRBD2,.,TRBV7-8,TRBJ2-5,CASSPLVAGLQETQYF,TGTGCCAGCAGCCCCCTGGTAGCGGGGTTACAAGAGACCCAGTACTTC
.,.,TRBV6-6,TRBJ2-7,CASRRTETRYEQYF,TGTGCCAGCAGACGGACAGAGACACGCTACGAGCAGTACTTC
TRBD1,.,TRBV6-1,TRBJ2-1,CASSERGGGQGSSYNEQFF,TGTGCCAGCAGTGAACGAGGTGGGGGACAGGGGTCATCCTACAATGAGCAGTTCTTC
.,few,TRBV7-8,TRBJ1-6,CASARSNNSPLHF,TGTGCCAGCGCCAGAAGTAATAATTCACCCCTCCACTTT
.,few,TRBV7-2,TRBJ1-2,CASSHRPFDTLYGYTF,TGTGCCAGCAGCCACCGTCCTTTCGACACACTCTATGGCTACACCTTC
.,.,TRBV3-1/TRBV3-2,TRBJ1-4,CASSQVDRMNEKLFF,TGTGCCAGCAGCCAAGTAGACAGGATGAATGAAAAACTGTTTTTT